This T cell receptor (beta chain) was retrieved from a study of cytomegalovirus exposure and HLA in healthy donors. The CDR3 contains 15 residues. Trimming removed 3 bases from V and 3 bases from J; junction bases left unmatched: 6. Germline CDR1 and CDR2: SGHRS and YFSETQ. Points from the study as a whole: In a later analysis, TCR beta V- and J-gene trimming was associated with a missense DCLRE1C variant.

Details on this clone: Its specificity is not known.

Researchers ran the PCR with 60 Vbeta and 13 Jbeta primers. This table comes from immunoSEQ multiplex PCR, and its TCRdb copy is limited to in-frame clones, with some not included. Here the sample spans 150,000 to 200,000 clones, approximately 80% being singletons. Material for sequencing was PBMCs. The TCR comes from a woman aged 18 to 35 in good health and CMV-seronegative. This chain uses TRBV5-1 with TRBJ1-1; 9 nucleotides line up with TRBD1. The CDR3 DNA reads as TGCGCCAGCAGCTCGGGACAGGGACTCTACACTGAAGCTTTCTTT. Protein: CASSSGQGLYTEAFF.